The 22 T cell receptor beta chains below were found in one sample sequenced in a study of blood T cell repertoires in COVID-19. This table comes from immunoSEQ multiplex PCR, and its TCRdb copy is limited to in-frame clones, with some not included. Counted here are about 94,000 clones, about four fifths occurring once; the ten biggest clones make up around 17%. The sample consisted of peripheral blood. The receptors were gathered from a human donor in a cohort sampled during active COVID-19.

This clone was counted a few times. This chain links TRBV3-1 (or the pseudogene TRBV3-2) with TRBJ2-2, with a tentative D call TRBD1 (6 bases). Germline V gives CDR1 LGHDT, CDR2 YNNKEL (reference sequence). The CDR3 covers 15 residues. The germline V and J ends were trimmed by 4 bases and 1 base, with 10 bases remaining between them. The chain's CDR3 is CASSLGHWNTGELFF. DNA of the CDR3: TGTGCCAGCAGCCTGGGACACTGGAACACCGGGGAGCTGTTTTTT.

The DNA of the CDR3 is TGTGCCAGCAGCTTAGCGTTCGCGGAGACCCAGTACTTC. Translation: CASSLAFAETQYF. V and J are TRBV7-9 and TRBJ2-5; D gene ambiguous. Germline-derived CDR1 and CDR2 are SEHNR and FQNEAQ (reference sequence). The ends were cut back, 0 bases at V and 5 bases at J, with 7 bases in the middle. The CDR3 covers 13 residues.

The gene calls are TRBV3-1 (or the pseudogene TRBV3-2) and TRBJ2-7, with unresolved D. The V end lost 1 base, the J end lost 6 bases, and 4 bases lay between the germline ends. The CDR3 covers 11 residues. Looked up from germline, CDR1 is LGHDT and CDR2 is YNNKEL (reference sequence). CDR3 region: CASSQAGEQYF. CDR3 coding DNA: TGTGCCAGCAGCCAAGCGGGCGAGCAGTACTTC.

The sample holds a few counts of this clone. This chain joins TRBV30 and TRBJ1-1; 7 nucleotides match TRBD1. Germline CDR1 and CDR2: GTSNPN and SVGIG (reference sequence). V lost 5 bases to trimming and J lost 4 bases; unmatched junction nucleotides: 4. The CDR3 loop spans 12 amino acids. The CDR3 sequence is CAWAGGPTEAFF. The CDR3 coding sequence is TGTGCCTGGGCAGGGGGTCCCACTGAAGCTTTCTTT.

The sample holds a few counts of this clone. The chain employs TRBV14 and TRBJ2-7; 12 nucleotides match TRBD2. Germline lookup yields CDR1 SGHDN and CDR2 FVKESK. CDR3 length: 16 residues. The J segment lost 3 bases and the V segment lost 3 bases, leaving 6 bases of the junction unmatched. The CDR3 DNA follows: TGTGCCAGCAGCCACGGACTAGCGGGAATTCTCTACGAGCAGTACTTC. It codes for CASSHGLAGILYEQYF.

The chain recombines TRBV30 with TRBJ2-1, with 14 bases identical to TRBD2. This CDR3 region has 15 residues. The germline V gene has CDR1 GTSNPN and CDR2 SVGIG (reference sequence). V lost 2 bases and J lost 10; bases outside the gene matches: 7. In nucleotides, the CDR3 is TGTGCCTGGAGTTTGGGACTAGCGGGAGCTCGGGAGCAGTTCTTC. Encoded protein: CAWSLGLAGAREQFF. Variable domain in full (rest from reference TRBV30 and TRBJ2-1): SQTIHQWPATLVQPVGSPLSLECTVEGTSNPNLYWYRQAAGRGLQLLFYSVGIGQISSEVPQNLSASRPQDRQFILSSKKLLLSDSGFYLCAWSLGLAGAREQFFGPGTRLTVL.

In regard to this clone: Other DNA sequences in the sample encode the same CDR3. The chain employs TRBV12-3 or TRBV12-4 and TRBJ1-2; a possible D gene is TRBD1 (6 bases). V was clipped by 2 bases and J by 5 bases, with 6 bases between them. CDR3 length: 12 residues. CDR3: CASSLQGYGYTF. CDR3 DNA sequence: TGTGCCAGCAGTTTACAGGGGTATGGCTACACCTTC.

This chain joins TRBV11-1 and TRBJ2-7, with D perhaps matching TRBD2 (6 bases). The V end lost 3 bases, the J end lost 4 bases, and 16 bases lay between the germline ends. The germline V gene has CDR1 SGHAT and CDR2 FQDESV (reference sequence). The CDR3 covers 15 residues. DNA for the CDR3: TGTGCCAGCAGCTTTGGGACGGGAGACTTGTACGAGCAGTACTTC. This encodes CASSFGTGDLYEQYF.

CDR3: CASSPRAGDTQYF. The CDR3 nucleotides are TGTGCCAGCAGTCCGAGGGCCGGAGATACGCAGTATTTT. The chain links TRBV4-2 to TRBJ2-3, with D possibly TRBD2 on 5 matching bases. This CDR3 is built from 13 residues. Germline-derived CDR1 and CDR2 are LGHNA and YNFKEQ. Trimming cost V 6 bases and J 5 bases, with 12 bases left between them.

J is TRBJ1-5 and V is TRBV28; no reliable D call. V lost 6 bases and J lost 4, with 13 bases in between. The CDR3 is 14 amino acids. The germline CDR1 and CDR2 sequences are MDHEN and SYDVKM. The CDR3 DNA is TGTGCCAGCAGGGAGGGTACTGCAAATCAGCCCCAGCATTTT. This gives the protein CASREGTANQPQHF. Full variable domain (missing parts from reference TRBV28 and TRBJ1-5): DVKVTQSSRYLVKRTGEKVFLECVQDMDHENMFWYRQDPGLGLRLIYFSYDVKMKEKGDIPEGYSVSREKKERFSLILESASTNQTSMYLCASREGTANQPQHFGDGTRLSIL.

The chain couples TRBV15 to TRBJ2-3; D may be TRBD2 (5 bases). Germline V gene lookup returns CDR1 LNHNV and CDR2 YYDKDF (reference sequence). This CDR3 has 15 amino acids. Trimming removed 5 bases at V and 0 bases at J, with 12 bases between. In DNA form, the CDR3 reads TGTGCCACCAGCCCGAGCGGATCTAGCACAGATACGCAGTATTTT. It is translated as CATSPSGSSTDTQYF.

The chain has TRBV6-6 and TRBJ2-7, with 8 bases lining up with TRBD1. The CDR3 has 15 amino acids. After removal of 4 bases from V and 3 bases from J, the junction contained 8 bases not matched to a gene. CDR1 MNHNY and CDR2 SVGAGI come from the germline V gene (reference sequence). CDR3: CASSSDRGNYYEQYF. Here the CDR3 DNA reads TGTGCCAGCAGTTCAGACAGGGGAAACTACTACGAGCAGTACTTC.

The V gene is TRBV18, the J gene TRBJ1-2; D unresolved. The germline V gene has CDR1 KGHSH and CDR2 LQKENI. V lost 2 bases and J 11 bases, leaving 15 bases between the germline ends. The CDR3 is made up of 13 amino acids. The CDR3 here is CASSPNAWERYTF. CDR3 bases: TGTGCCAGCTCACCAAACGCCTGGGAGCGGTACACCTTC.

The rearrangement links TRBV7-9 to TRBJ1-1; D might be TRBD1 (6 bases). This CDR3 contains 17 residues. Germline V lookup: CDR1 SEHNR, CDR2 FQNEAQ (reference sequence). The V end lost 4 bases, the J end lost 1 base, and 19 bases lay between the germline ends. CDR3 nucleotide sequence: TGTGCCAGCAGCTACACCGGTACCGGGACACCGAACACTGAAGCTTTCTTT. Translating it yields CASSYTGTGTPNTEAFF.

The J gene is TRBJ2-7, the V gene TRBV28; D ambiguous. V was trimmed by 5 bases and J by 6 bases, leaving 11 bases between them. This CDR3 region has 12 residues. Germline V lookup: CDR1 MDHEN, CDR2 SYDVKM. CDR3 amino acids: CASSTPGREQYF. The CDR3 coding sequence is TGTGCCAGCAGTACCCCAGGCCGCGAGCAGTACTTC.

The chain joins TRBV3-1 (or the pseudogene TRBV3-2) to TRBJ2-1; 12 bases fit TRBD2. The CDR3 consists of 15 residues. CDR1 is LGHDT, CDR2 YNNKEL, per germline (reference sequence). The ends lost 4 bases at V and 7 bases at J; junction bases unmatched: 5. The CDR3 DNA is TGTGCCAGCAGCCTGGGGCTAGCGGGGGGGAATGAGCAGTTCTTC. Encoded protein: CASSLGLAGGNEQFF.

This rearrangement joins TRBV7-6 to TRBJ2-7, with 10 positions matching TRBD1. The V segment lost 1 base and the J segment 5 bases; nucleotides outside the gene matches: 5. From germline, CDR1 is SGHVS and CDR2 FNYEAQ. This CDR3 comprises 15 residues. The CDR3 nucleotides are TGTGCCAGCAGCTTAGAGGGGACAGGGGTCCACGAGCAGTACTTC. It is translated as CASSLEGTGVHEQYF.

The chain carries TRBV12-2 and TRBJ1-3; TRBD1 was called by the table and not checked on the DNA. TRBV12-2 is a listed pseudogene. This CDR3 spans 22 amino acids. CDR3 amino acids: CASRLIHAEDRSRSTSGNTIYF. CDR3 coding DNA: TGTGCAAGTCGCTTAATCCATGCCGAAGACAGGTCACGGAGTACCTCCGGAAACACCATATATTTT.

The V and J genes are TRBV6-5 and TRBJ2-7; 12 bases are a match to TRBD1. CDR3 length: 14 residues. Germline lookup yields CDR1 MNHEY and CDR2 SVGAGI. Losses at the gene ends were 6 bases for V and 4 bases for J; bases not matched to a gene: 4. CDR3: CASRGTGGAYEQYF. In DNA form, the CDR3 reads TGTGCCAGCAGGGGGACAGGGGGCGCATACGAGCAGTACTTC.

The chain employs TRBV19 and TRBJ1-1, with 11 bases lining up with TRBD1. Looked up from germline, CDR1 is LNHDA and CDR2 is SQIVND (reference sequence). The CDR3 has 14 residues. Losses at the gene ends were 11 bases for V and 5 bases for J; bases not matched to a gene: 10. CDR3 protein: CASYRDRGSTEAFF. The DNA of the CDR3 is TGTGCCTCTTACCGGGACAGGGGGAGTACTGAAGCTTTCTTT.

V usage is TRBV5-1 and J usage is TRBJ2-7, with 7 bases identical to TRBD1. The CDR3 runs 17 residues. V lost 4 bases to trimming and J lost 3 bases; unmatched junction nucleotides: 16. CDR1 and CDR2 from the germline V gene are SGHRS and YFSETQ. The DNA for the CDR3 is TGCGCCAGCAGCCGACCGGGACAGTCTCACTCGTTCTACGAGCAGTACTTC. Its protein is CASSRPGQSHSFYEQYF.

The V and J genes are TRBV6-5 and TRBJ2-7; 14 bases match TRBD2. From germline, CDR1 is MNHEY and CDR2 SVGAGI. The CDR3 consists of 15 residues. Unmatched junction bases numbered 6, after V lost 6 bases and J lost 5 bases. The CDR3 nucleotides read TGTGCCAGCAGCCGACTAGCGGGAGGGGGCGACGAGCAGTACTTC. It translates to CASSRLAGGGDEQYF.